This TCR beta chain is drawn from a study of blood T cell repertoires in COVID-19. This clone was counted a single time. Measured with immunoSEQ multiplex PCR; TCRdb has only the in-frame clones, and not every one. The repertoire holds about 220,000 clones, with roughly 80% as singletons. There are 17 residues in the CDR3. Germline V gene sequence: CDR1 MDHEN, CDR2 SYDVKM. Trimming took 8 bases from V and 1 from J; bases not matched to a gene: 16. This receptor was identified in a human donor in a cohort sampled during active COVID-19. The chain combines TRBV28 with TRBJ1-1, with TRBD1 matching over 7 bases. Material for sequencing was peripheral blood. The CDR3 coding sequence is TGTGCCAGCCAAATCTTGACAGGGACCTTAGAGAACACTGAAGCTTTCTTT. It encodes CASQILTGTLENTEAFF. Using reference TRBV28 and TRBJ1-1 for the parts outside the CDR3, the full variable domain is DVKVTQSSRYLVKRTGEKVFLECVQDMDHENMFWYRQDPGLGLRLIYFSYDVKMKEKGDIPEGYSVSREKKERFSLILESASTNQTSMYLCASQILTGTLENTEAFFGQGTRLTVV.